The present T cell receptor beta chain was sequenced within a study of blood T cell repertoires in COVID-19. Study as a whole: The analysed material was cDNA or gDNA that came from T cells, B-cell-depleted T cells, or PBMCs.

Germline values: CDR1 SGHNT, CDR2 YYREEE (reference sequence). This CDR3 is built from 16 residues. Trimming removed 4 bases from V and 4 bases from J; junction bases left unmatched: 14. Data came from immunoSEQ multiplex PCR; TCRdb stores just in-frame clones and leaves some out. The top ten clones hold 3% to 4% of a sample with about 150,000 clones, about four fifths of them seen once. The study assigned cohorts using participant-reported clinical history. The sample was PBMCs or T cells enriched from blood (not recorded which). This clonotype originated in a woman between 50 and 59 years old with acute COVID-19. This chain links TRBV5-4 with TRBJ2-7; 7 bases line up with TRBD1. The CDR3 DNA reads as TGTGCCAGCAGCAACCGCCATGTAGGGGGCGGTTACGAGCAGTACTTC. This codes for CASSNRHVGGGYEQYF.